The sequence of this T cell receptor (beta chain) was determined in a study of cytomegalovirus exposure and HLA in healthy donors. The assay was immunoSEQ multiplex PCR, and TCRdb's table has in-frame clones only and misses some. This repertoire shows tens of thousands of clones, around 94% found once; its top ten account for approximately 3%. Study observations and caveats: Overall, roughly 150 TCR beta chains were annotated as cytomegalovirus-associated.

The CDR3 covers 14 residues. The V gene's germline CDR1 is SGHDT and CDR2 YYEEEE. On this clone itself: Its antigen is not known. At one end, the junction sequence differs from germline, possibly due to a read error.

The clonotype comes from a woman between 18 and 29 years old in good health and CMV-seropositive. The source material was PBMCs. This chain uses TRBV5-6 with TRBJ2-5, with 7 bases that match TRBD1. The CDR3 coding sequence is TGTGCCAGCAGCTCGACAGGGACCCAAAAGACCCAGTACTTC. Its translation: CASSSTGTQKTQYF.